The source of this T cell receptor (beta chain) is a study of T cell responses to AZD1222 COVID-19 vaccine. Study-wide context: It was second doses at about 4 or about 12 weeks that were pooled.

J lost 5 bases, V lost 5 bases, and 10 bases had no gene match. This CDR3 region has 15 residues. Looked up from germline, CDR1 is LNHDA and CDR2 is SQIVND (reference sequence). About this clone itself: Its antigen is undetermined.

Some clones are missing from TCRdb's copy, which holds only in-frame ones; the method was immunoSEQ multiplex PCR. The table includes about 93,000 clones, about 86% detected once. Broader study findings: Reportedly, nearly half the spike-specific TCRs target unmutated variant regions. At baseline, seropositivity was found in only a handful of AZD1222 recipients. Clonal diversity may have been underestimated, and the donors were mostly white British, with more females than males.

This TCR was sampled from an adult in good health. This rearrangement joins TRBV19 to TRBJ2-5; 8 nucleotides line up with TRBD2. Source: peripheral blood, taken on day 0 of AZD1222 vaccination. Written as DNA, the CDR3 is TGTGCCAGTAGTGTCACCGGGGGGGGCCCGGAGACCCAGTACTTC. It codes for CASSVTGGGPETQYF. Full variable domain (missing parts from reference TRBV19 and TRBJ2-5): DGGITQSPKYLFRKEGQNVTLSCEQNLNHDAMYWYRQDPGQGLRLIYYSQIVNDFQKGDIAEGYSVSREKKESFPLTVTSAQKNPTAFYLCASSVTGGGPETQYFGPGTRLLVL.